This T cell receptor beta chain comes out of a study of Graves' ophthalmopathy and Graves' hyperthyroidism. Amplification of TCR beta CDR3 regions used RNA transcripts. Second-round multiplex PCR followed a first-round RT-PCR using HTBI primers. TCRdb recomputed calls from the multiplex PCR reads with MiXCR, one row per CDR3 protein. This sample yields 660,000 or so distinct CDR3 sequences, of which about 38% are seen a single time; more than 2.5% belongs to the top ten. This clonotype was seen repeatedly, ten times or more. The antigen is unknown. Study conclusions and caveats: For separating ophthalmopathy from stable hyperthyroidism, a 13-signature model gave almost 90% sensitivity and around 80% specificity.

The germline V gene encodes CDR1 ENHRY and CDR2 SYGVKD. The germline V and J ends were trimmed by 10 bases and 10 bases, with 14 bases remaining between them. This CDR3 contains 12 residues. The receptor was isolated from an adult man with Graves' ophthalmopathy. J is TRBJ1-6 and V is TRBV10-3, with unresolved D. The sample was peripheral blood. The chain's CDR3 is CASRSGGSPLHF. As DNA, the CDR3 is TGTGCCAGCAGGTCTGGTGGATCACCCCTCCACTTT.